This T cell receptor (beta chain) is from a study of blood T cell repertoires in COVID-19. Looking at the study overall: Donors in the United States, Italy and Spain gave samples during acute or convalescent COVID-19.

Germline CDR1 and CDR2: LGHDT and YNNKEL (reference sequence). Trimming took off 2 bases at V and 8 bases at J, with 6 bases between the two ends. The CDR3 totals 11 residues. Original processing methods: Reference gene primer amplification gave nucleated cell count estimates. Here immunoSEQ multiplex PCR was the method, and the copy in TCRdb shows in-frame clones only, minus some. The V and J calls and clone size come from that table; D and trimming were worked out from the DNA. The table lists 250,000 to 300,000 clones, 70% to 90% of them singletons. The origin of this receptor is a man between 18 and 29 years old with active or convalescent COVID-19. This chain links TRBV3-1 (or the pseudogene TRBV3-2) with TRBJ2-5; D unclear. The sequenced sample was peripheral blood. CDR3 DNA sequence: TGTGCCAGCAGCCAATCCCTAACCCAGTACTTC. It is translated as CASSQSLTQYF.